This T cell receptor beta chain was documented in a study of OX40 agonist ivuxolimab in advanced cancers. Broader study findings: No determination was made of the antigen specificity of the expanded peripheral T cells.

This CDR3 has 15 residues. V shed 1 base, J shed 6 bases, and the junction held 7 bases outside the gene matches. Germline loops: CDR1 SGHKS, CDR2 YYEKEE (reference sequence). For this clone: Its antigen is unknown.

The method was immunoSEQ multiplex PCR; TCRdb's version includes in-frame clones alone and lacks a portion of them. The profile shows 55,000 to 90,000 clones, 88% of them singletons. The sequences come from CD4+ or CD8+ T cells sorted from blood, collected in a trial of the OX40 agonist ivuxolimab. The receptor was derived from an adult with an advanced solid tumor such as melanoma, head and neck, liver or kidney cancer. The chain links TRBV5-5 to TRBJ2-1; 7 bases match TRBD2. Here the CDR3 reads CASSLWEGVGNEQFF. The CDR3 nucleotides read TGTGCCAGCAGCTTGTGGGAGGGAGTCGGCAATGAGCAGTTCTTC.